Listed below are T cell receptor beta chains from one sample, sequenced in a study of graft-versus-host responses after intestinal transplantation. These receptors have no known antigen. Generated by immunoSEQ multiplex PCR, the TCRdb table keeps only in-frame clones and is missing some. The sample has around 120,000 clones; 90% are singletons. The specimen was unstimulated CD4+ T cells sorted from spleen or lymph node cells, collected before intestinal transplant. The receptors derive from a human donor who received an intestinal transplant. The conserved cysteine and the conserved F or W are not part of the CDR3 here. The D gene is left open where the match is weak. Some rows have no size entry. The others give once, few or many, or a class for an expanded clone.

D gene	clone size	V gene	J gene	CDR3 protein
TRBD2	-	TRBV18	TRBJ2-2	ASSPLAGSNTGELF
TRBD1	-	TRBV2	TRBJ1-2	ASNPGQLFNYGYT
TRBD2	-	TRBV18	TRBJ2-1	ASSQTSQDNEQF
TRBD1	-	TRBV19	TRBJ2-1	ASSIFRTGNVNEQF
-	-	TRBV10-3	TRBJ2-5	AISEANQETQY
-	-	TRBV10-3	TRBJ2-7	AISESVQTYEQY
-	few	TRBV7-2	TRBJ2-7	ASSSQAQLTYEQY
TRBD1	-	TRBV27	TRBJ2-3	ASSLSGQGYTDTQY
-	few	TRBV2	TRBJ2-7	ASRAGGYEQY
-	-	TRBV27	TRBJ2-7	ASSDWASASYEQY
-	-	TRBV9	TRBJ2-5	ASSVGQGGETQY
-	-	TRBV18	TRBJ2-3	ASSLSGASRTDTQY
TRBD2	-	TRBV30	TRBJ2-5	AWTSGGETQY
-	-	TRBV6-6	TRBJ2-1	ASTLGTSYNEQF
-	-	TRBV6-1	TRBJ2-4	ASSLESKNIQY
TRBD1	-	TRBV14	TRBJ2-5	ASSPGQGGSQY
-	-	TRBV19	TRBJ2-7	ASSSGSSYEQY
TRBD2	once	TRBV7-2	-	ASSLGWSGASYEQY
TRBD1	-	TRBV7-2	TRBJ2-2	ASSLVGTGAGELF
TRBD2	once	TRBV6-5	TRBJ2-3	ASRVAGGTDTQY
TRBD2	-	TRBV13	TRBJ2-7	ASSHIPSGGPPSYEQY